These 21 T cell receptor beta chains were all obtained from the same sample, sequenced in a study of blood T cells in healthy people across ages. Through a sample-barcoded 5' primer and a J-beta primer mix, a second PCR was run for roughly 6 to 12 cycles. One entry per CDR3 protein results from TCRdb running MiXCR on the 5' RACE reads. The top ten clones hold 18% of a sample with roughly 500,000 distinct CDR3 sequences, 25% to 30% of them seen once. The sample comprised blood. These receptors all stem from a woman in her 70s in good health.

This clonotype was detected a few times. The chain is built from TRBV27 and TRBJ1-2; TRBD1 matches 8 bases. V lost 5 bases to trimming and J lost 4 bases; unmatched junction nucleotides: 6. CDR1 and CDR2 (germline): MNHEY, SMNVEV (reference sequence). The CDR3 is 14 residues long. In nucleotides, the CDR3 is TGTGCCAGCAGTAGGGGACAGGACCCCTATGGCTACACCTTC. Residues: CASSRGQDPYGYTF.

A few counts support this clonotype. The chain combines TRBV24-1 with TRBJ2-7; no firm D call. Germline V lookup: CDR1 KGHDR, CDR2 SFDVKD. Trimming took off 4 bases at V and 1 base at J, with 10 bases between the two ends. There are 14 residues in the CDR3. As DNA, the CDR3 is TGTGCCACCAGTGACCAGGCGTTATCCTACGAGCAGTACTTC. It translates to CATSDQALSYEQYF.

This clonotype has a count of ten or more. The rearrangement links TRBV4-2 to TRBJ2-7; D might be TRBD1 or TRBD2, each matching 5 bases. V was clipped by 0 bases and J by 2 bases, with 14 bases between them. This CDR3 spans 16 amino acids. Germline CDR1 and CDR2: LGHNA and YNFKEQ. The CDR3 DNA reads as TGTGCCAGCAGCCAAGAGTACCGGGACGCTCCCTACGAGCAGTACTTC. It codes for CASSQEYRDAPYEQYF.

Of note for this clonotype: The junction departs from germline at one end; a sequencing error may be responsible. The chain is built from TRBV3-1 and TRBJ1-2; D gene ambiguous. Per the germline V gene, CDR1 is LGHDT and CDR2 is YNNKEL (reference sequence). The CDR3 is 16 amino acids. As DNA, the CDR3 is TGTGCTAGCAGCCAAGATTGGGCCCGGAAGGGTTATGGCTACACCTTC. Translated: CASSQDWARKGYGYTF.

This clonotype has only a few counts. This chain uses TRBV5-1 with TRBJ2-1, with 7 bases lining up with TRBD2. The V gene end was trimmed by 4 bases and the J gene end by 2 bases; junction bases not matched to a gene: 9. The CDR3 loop spans 16 amino acids. Germline lookup yields CDR1 SGHRS and CDR2 YFSETQ. The CDR3 spells CASSLPAGLAYNEQFF. Here the CDR3 DNA reads TGCGCCAGCAGCCTCCCAGCGGGGCTCGCCTACAATGAGCAGTTCTTC.

This clonotype has only a few counts. The chain combines TRBV6-1 with TRBJ1-1; the D is unclear. The V gene lost 6 bases and the J gene lost 6 bases, with 14 bases spanning the gap. In germline, CDR1 is MNHNS, CDR2 SASEGT. The CDR3 has 13 residues. DNA of the CDR3: TGTGCCAGCAGAGAGGTTGGAATACCTGAAGCTTTCTTT. It encodes CASREVGIPEAFF.

This clonotype was seen a few times. CDR3 protein: CASSEQGAPYNEQFF. The CDR3, as DNA: TGTGCCAGCAGTGAACAGGGGGCACCCTACAATGAGCAGTTCTTC. The chain recombines TRBV6-1 with TRBJ2-1; 8 bases match TRBD1. The germline gives CDR1 MNHNS, CDR2 SASEGT. The CDR3 totals 15 residues. V trimming: 2 bases; J trimming: 2 bases; junction bases outside the gene matches: 2.

J is TRBJ1-1 and V is TRBV20-1; D is perhaps TRBD1 (5 bases). Between the trimmed V and J ends, which lost 6 bases and 1 base, there was a span of 15 bases. CDR3 size: 14 residues. Germline CDR1 DFQATT, CDR2 SNEGSKA (reference sequence). The CDR3 spells CSAPGGTTNTEAFF. The CDR3 region has the DNA TGCAGTGCCCCCGGAGGGACTACGAACACTGAAGCTTTCTTT.

This clonotype has only a few counts. This clone may be a read error of a much larger clone one base away. V usage is TRBV7-2 and J usage is TRBJ2-1; a weak D match, TRBD1 (6 bases). The tail of the sequence fits TRBJ2-7 better, so the J call may be wrong. Per germline, CDR1 SGHTA and CDR2 FQGNSA. This CDR3 is 14 amino acids long. CDR3 coding DNA: TGTGCCAGCAGCTTAGAGGGGGTCTCCTACGAGCAGTACTTC. It is translated as CASSLEGVSYEQYF.

CDR3 amino acids: CASSQRQGEETQYF. The CDR3 DNA reads TGTGCCAGCAGCCAACGACAGGGAGAAGAGACCCAGTACTTC. The rearrangement joins TRBV4-2 to TRBJ2-5, with 7 positions matching TRBD1. V was clipped by 2 bases and J by 3 bases; unmatched bases: 3. The germline V gene has CDR1 LGHNA and CDR2 YNFKEQ. The length of the CDR3 is 14 residues.

This rearrangement joins TRBV7-2 to TRBJ1-4; the D gene is possibly TRBD1 (5 bases). The CDR3 has 16 residues. Trimming took off 5 bases at V and 4 bases at J, with 17 bases between the two ends. Germline-derived CDR1 and CDR2 are SGHTA and FQGNSA. The CDR3 loop is CASSRSIDSYNEKLFF. CDR3 in DNA: TGTGCCAGCAGCCGATCCATTGACAGCTATAATGAAAAACTGTTTTTT.

The chain employs TRBV20-1 and TRBJ2-3; perhaps TRBD2 as D (5 bases). The germline gives CDR1 DFQATT, CDR2 SNEGSKA (reference sequence). V was shortened by 0 bases and J by 8 bases, with 15 bases between the two germline ends. This CDR3 has 14 amino acids. CDR3 loop: CSAREGVPTATQYF. The CDR3 DNA sequence: TGCAGTGCTAGAGAGGGAGTGCCCACGGCTACGCAGTATTTT.

This chain links TRBV18 with TRBJ1-5; 8 bases line up with TRBD1. The CDR3 totals 15 residues. Germline V CDR1 and CDR2: KGHSH, LQKENI. Trimming removed 3 bases from V and 4 bases from J; junction bases left unmatched: 5. CDR3 protein: CASSPWGTGNQPQHF. The CDR3 DNA reads as TGTGCCAGCTCACCGTGGGGGACAGGTAATCAGCCCCAGCATTTT.

This chain links TRBV6-1 with TRBJ2-7; D is perhaps TRBD2 (6 bases). V shed 4 bases and J shed 9 bases, with 10 bases lying between them. The CDR3 has 11 amino acids. Germline CDR1 MNHNS, CDR2 SASEGT. This CDR3 is CASSVLGGQYF. DNA for the CDR3: TGTGCCAGCAGTGTTTTGGGGGGGCAGTACTTC.

The chain uses TRBV27 and TRBJ1-4; D perhaps matches TRBD1 (6 bases). Trimming left V 6 bases short and J 3 bases short, with 17 bases between. Germline V gene data show CDR1 as MNHEY and CDR2 as SMNVEV (reference sequence). The CDR3 extends over 16 amino acids. CDR3 nucleotides: TGTGCCAGCAGACCAACCGGGACAAGATCTAATGAAAAACTGTTTTTT. Encoded protein: CASRPTGTRSNEKLFF. The full variable domain, in which reference TRBV27 and TRBJ1-4 provide the parts outside the CDR3, is EAQVTQNPRYLITVTGKKLTVTCSQNMNHEYMSWYRQDPGLGLRQIYYSMNVEVTDKGDVPEGYKVSRKEKRNFPLILESPSPNQTSLYFCASRPTGTRSNEKLFFGSGTQLSVL.

This clonotype was observed a few times. The rearrangement links TRBV6-2 or TRBV6-3 to TRBJ1-1; the D is unclear. CDR3 length equals 16 residues. V was clipped by 8 bases and J by 0 bases, with 19 bases between them. Germline V lookup: CDR1 MNHEY, CDR2 SVGEGT. CDR3 residues: CASLFFLQIMNTEAFF. In DNA, the CDR3 is TGTGCCAGCCTCTTCTTCTTACAGATCATGAACACTGAAGCTTTCTTT.

This clonotype was found a few times. The chain uses TRBV4-2 and TRBJ1-4, with D possibly matching TRBD1 (5 bases). Germline V gene lookup returns CDR1 LGHNA and CDR2 YNFKEQ. V was cut by 3 bases and J by 3 bases, with 11 bases left in between. CDR3 size: 15 residues. For the CDR3, the DNA is TGTGCCAGCAGCCACCCAGGGCAGGCTAATGAAAAACTGTTTTTT. Its translation: CASSHPGQANEKLFF.

This clonotype has only one observation. The V and J genes are TRBV4-3 and TRBJ2-2; a possible D gene is TRBD1 (5 bases). Trimming shortened V by 4 bases and J by 4 bases, and 10 bases separated the two germline ends. Germline CDR1 reads LGHNA; CDR2 reads YSLEER. The CDR3 has 14 amino acids. CDR3 bases: TGCGCCAGCAGCCTGACAGTCCTCACCGGGGAGCTGTTTTTT. The encoded protein is CASSLTVLTGELFF.

The V and J genes are TRBV7-2 and TRBJ1-3, with no clear D. With 0 bases removed from V and 4 bases from J, the gap between germline ends came to 13 bases. From germline, CDR1 is SGHTA and CDR2 FQGNSA. The CDR3 loop spans 16 amino acids. CDR3 in amino acids: CASSLAPSGSGNTIYF. CDR3 nucleotide sequence: TGTGCCAGCAGCTTAGCCCCATCCGGGTCGGGAAACACCATATATTTT.

The chain combines TRBV5-5 with TRBJ1-2; D is unresolved. The V gene's germline CDR1 is SGHKS and CDR2 YYEKEE (reference sequence). Between the trimmed V and J ends, which lost 0 bases and 0 bases, there was a span of 12 bases. The CDR3 has 16 residues. The CDR3 nucleotides read TGTGCCAGCAGCTTGGAGAGGGAATTTACTAACTATGGCTACACCTTC. The encoded protein is CASSLEREFTNYGYTF.

As for this clonotype: At one end the junction does not follow the germline gene, possibly because of a read error. The J gene is TRBJ2-5, the V gene TRBV6-5; a weak D match, TRBD1 (5 bases). The J call is doubtful: the DNA matches TRBJ2-1 better. Germline lookup yields CDR1 MNHEY and CDR2 SVGAGI. The CDR3 is 17 residues long. This chain's CDR3 is CASSYGASYSSYNVQFF. The CDR3 bases are TGTGCCAGCAGTTACGGGGCCAGTTATAGCTCCTACAATGTGCAGTTCTTC.